This paragraph covers one T cell receptor beta chain sequence. The antigen remains unidentified. The germline V gene encodes CDR1 MDHEN and CDR2 SYDVKM. CDR3 size: 13 residues. V was cut by 1 base and J by 7 bases, with 11 bases left in between. These data originate in a study of blood T cells in healthy people across ages. The overall study: Through template switching, about one barcoded beta molecule was captured per two T cells, as measured in model experiments. General study findings and limits: Strong correlation linked observed beta diversity and percent naive T cells.

Next came a second PCR, run for about 6 to 12 cycles, which used a sample-barcoded 5' primer along with a J-beta primer mix. Each cDNA was tagged by a template-switch adaptor containing 12 random nucleotides. No fewer than 3 million CDR3-containing paired-end reads came from each sample. TCRdb ran MiXCR on the 5' RACE reads and lists one entry per CDR3 protein. The sample lists 720,000 or so distinct CDR3 sequences, less than 45% occurring once. The sequenced sample was blood. V gene TRBV28 combines with J gene TRBJ2-7; D gene ambiguous. This TCR came from a man at least 80 years old in good health. CDR3 loop: CASSLLGKWEQYF. The CDR3 nucleotides read TGTGCCAGCAGTTTATTGGGGAAGTGGGAGCAGTACTTC.